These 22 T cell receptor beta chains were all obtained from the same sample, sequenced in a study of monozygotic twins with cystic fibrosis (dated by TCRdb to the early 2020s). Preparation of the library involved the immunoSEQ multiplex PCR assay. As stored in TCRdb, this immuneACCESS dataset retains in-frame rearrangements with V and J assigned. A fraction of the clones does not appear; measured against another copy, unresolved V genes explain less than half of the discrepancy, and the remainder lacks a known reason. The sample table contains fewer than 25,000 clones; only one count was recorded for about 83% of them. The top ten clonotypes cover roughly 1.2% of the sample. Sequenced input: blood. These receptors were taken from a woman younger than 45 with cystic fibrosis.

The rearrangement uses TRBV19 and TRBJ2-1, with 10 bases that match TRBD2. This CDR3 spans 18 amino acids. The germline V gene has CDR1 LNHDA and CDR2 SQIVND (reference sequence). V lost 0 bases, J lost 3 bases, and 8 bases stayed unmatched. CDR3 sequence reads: CASSIDRLAGVDYNEQFF. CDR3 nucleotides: TGTGCCAGTAGTATAGATCGCCTAGCGGGGGTTGACTACAATGAGCAGTTCTTC.

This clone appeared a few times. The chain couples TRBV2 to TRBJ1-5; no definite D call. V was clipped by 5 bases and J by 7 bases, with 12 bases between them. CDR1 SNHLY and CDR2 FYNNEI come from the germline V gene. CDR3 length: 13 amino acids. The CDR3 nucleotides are TGTGCCAGCAGTCCGGGGAGGGCCCAGCCCCAGCATTTT. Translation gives CASSPGRAQPQHF.

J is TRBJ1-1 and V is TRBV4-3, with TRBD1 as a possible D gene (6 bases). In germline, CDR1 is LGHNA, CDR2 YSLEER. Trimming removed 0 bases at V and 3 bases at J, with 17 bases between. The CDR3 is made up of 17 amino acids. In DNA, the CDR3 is TGCGCCAGCAGCCAAGACCTAAACAGGGAAGGGGACACTGAAGCTTTCTTT. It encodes CASSQDLNREGDTEAFF.

The chain's CDR3 is CASRRPGQEQFF. The CDR3 DNA is TGTGCCAGCAGGAGACCCGGACAGGAGCAGTTCTTC. V gene TRBV25-1 combines with J gene TRBJ2-1, with D perhaps matching TRBD1 (6 bases). The germline CDR1 and CDR2 sequences are MGHDK and SYGVNS. Trimming removed 6 bases from V and 10 bases from J, with 13 bases in between. The CDR3 is 12 amino acids.

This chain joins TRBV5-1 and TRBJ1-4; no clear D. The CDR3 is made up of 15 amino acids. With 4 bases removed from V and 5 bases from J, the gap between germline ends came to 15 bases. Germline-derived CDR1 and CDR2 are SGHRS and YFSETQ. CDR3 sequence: CASSLGGGPNEKLFF. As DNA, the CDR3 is TGCGCCAGCAGCCTAGGAGGAGGTCCGAATGAAAAACTGTTTTTT.

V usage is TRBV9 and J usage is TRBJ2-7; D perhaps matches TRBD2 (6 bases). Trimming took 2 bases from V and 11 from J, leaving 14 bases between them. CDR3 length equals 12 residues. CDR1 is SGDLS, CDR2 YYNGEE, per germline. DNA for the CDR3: TGTGCCAGCAGCGTTGGGACTCTGCGGGAGTACTTC. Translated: CASSVGTLREYF. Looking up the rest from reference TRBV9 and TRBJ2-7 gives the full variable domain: DSGVTQTPKHLITATGQRVTLRCSPRSGDLSVYWYQQSLDQGLQFLIQYYNGEERAKGNILERFSAQQFPDLHSELNLSSLELGDSALYFCASSVGTLREYFGPGTRLTVT.

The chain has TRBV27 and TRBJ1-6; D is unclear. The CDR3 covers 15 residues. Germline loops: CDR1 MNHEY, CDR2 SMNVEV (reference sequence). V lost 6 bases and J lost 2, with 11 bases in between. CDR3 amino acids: CASRLGRTYNSPLHF. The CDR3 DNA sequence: TGTGCCAGCAGGCTCGGTAGAACCTATAATTCACCCCTCCACTTT.

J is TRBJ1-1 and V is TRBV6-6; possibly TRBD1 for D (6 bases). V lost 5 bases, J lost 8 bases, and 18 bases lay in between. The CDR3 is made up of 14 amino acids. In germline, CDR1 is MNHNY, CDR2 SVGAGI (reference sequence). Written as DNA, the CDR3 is TGTGCCAGCAGTCCCTTCGGGGGGCCTCCCGAAGCTTTCTTT. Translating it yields CASSPFGGPPEAFF.

DNA of the CDR3: TGCGCCAGCAGCTTGGCACAGAGTTTCGGGGAGCTGTTTTTT. This sequence encodes CASSLAQSFGELFF. The chain couples TRBV5-1 to TRBJ2-2, with no clear D. Germline V gives CDR1 SGHRS, CDR2 YFSETQ. The CDR3 runs 14 residues. Deletions cut 0 bases from V and 7 bases from J, with 10 bases between.

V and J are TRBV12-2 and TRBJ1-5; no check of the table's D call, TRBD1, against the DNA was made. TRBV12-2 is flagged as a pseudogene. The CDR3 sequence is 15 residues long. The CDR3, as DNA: TGTGCAAGTCGCTTCCGACAGCTTGGGAATCAGCCCCAGCATTTT. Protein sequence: CASRFRQLGNQPQHF.

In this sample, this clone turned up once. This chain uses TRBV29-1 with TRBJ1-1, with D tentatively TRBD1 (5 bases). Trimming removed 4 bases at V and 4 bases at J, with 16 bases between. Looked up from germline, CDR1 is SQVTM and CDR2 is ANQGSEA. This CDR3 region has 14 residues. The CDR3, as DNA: TGCAGCGTTGCACTGGGGGGGTGGGTCACTGAAGCTTTCTTT. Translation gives CSVALGGWVTEAFF.

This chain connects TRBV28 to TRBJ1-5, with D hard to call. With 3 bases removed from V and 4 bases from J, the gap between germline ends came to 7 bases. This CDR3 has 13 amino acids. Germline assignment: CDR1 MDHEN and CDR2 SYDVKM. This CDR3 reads CASSLNINQPQHF. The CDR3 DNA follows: TGTGCCAGCAGTTTGAACATTAATCAGCCCCAGCATTTT.

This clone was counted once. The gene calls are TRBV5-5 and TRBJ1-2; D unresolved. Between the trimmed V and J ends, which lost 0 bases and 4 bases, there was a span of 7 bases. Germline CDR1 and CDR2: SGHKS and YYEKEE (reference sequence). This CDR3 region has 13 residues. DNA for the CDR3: TGTGCCAGCAGCTTGGGTAGCTCCTATGGCTACACCTTC. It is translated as CASSLGSSYGYTF.

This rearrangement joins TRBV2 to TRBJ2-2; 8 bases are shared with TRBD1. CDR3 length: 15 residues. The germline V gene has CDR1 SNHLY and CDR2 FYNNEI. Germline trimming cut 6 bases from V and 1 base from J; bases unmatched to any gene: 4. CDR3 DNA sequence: TGTGCCAGCAGGGCAGGGGGCGTGAACACCGGGGAGCTGTTTTTT. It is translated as CASRAGGVNTGELFF.

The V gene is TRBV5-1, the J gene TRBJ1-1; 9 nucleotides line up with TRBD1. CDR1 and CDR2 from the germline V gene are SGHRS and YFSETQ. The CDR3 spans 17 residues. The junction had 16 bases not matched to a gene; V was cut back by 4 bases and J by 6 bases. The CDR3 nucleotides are TGCGCCAGCAGCACCGCTATAACCGGGACAGGGTCTGCTGAAGCTTTCTTT. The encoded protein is CASSTAITGTGSAEAFF.

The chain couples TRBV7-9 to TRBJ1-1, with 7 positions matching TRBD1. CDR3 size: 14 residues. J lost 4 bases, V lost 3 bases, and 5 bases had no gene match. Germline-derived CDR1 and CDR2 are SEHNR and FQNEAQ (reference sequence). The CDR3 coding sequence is TGTGCCAGCAGCTTTAGGTCAGGGGGCACTGAAGCTTTCTTT. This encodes CASSFRSGGTEAFF.

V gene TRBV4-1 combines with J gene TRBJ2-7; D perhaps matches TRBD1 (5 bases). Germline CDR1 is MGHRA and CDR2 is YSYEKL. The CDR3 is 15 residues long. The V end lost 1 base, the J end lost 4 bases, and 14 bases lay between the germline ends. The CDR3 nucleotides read TGCGCCAGCAGCCAAGGGCCAGGGATGGTGTACGAGCAGTACTTC. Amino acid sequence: CASSQGPGMVYEQYF.

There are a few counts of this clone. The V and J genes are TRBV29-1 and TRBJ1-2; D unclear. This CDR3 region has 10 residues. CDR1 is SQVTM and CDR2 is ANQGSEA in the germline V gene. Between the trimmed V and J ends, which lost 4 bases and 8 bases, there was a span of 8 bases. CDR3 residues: CSVVESGYTF. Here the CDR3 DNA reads TGCAGCGTTGTCGAGAGCGGCTACACCTTC.

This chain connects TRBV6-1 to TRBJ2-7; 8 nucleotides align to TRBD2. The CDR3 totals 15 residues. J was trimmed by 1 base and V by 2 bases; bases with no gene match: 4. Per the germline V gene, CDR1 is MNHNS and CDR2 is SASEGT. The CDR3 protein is CASSERASGSYEQYF. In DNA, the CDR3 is TGTGCCAGCAGTGAAAGGGCTAGCGGGTCCTACGAGCAGTACTTC.

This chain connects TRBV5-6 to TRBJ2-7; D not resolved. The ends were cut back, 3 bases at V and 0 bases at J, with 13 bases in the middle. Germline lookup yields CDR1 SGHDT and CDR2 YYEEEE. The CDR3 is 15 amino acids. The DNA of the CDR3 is TGTGCCAGCAGCTGGGTGGGTCAGGCCTCCTACGAGCAGTACTTC. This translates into CASSWVGQASYEQYF.

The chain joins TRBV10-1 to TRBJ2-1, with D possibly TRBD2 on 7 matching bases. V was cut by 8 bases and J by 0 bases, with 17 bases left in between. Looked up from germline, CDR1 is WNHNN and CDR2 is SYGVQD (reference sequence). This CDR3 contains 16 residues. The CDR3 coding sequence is TGCGCCAGCCCTGGTAAGGGGGGGACCTCCTACAATGAGCAGTTCTTC. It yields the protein CASPGKGGTSYNEQFF.

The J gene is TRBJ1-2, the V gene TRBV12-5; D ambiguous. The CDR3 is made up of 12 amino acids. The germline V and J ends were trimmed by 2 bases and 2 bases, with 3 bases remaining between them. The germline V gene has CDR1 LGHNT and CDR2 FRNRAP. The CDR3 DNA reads TGTGCTAGTGGTTTGACAAACTATGGCTACACCTTC. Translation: CASGLTNYGYTF.